This T cell receptor (beta chain) emerged from a study of technical replicates of blood from several donors. Germline V gene sequence: CDR1 SGHTA, CDR2 FQGNSA. Losses at the gene ends were 6 bases for V and 5 bases for J; bases not matched to a gene: 3. The CDR3 has 13 residues. Profiling relied on immunoSEQ multiplex PCR, and the TCRdb table lists in-frame clones only, not all of them. Among 50,000 to 70,000 clones listed, 65% to 90% were seen once. The sequence came from a human donor in good health. Some clones in this sample may be carry-over from other donors' samples. The V and J genes are TRBV7-2 and TRBJ2-7; 11 bases align to TRBD2. Sample: PBMCs. CDR3 in amino acids: CASRLAGENEQYF. CDR3 DNA sequence: TGTGCCAGCAGACTAGCGGGAGAAAACGAGCAGTACTTC.